The 8 T cell receptor beta chains given below trace back to one sample, sequenced in a study of CD8 T cells in ankylosing spondylitis. TCRdb recomputed calls from the 5' RACE reads with MiXCR, one row per CDR3 protein. The table has just under 350,000 distinct CDR3 sequences, about 14% seen once. Sequenced input: blood, either unsorted or a sorted T cell fraction (not recorded which). All receptors come from a male donor with ankylosing spondylitis or in good health (not recorded which).

The chain recombines TRBV27 with TRBJ2-2, with a possible D match to TRBD2 (5 bases). The length of the CDR3 is 15 residues. CDR1 is MNHEY, CDR2 SMNVEV, per germline (reference sequence). V shed 0 bases and J shed 8 bases, with 13 bases lying between them. The CDR3 DNA sequence: TGTGCCAGCAGTTTATCGAATCTCCGGGGAGGGGAGCTGTTTTTT. It translates to CASSLSNLRGGELFF.

About this clonotype: A read error may produce the germline difference seen at one junction end. The chain uses TRBV20-1 and TRBJ2-7; 10 positions match TRBD2. Germline V gives CDR1 DFQATT, CDR2 SNEGSKA (reference sequence). This CDR3 is 15 amino acids long. CDR3 in amino acids: CCARDSGLATGGQYF. CDR3 sequence (DNA): TGCTGTGCTAGAGATTCGGGACTAGCGACGGGCGGGCAGTACTTC.

This clonotype occurred a few times. The chain uses TRBV29-1 and TRBJ2-1; 10 bases match TRBD2. The CDR3 extends over 16 amino acids. From germline, CDR1 is SQVTM and CDR2 ANQGSEA. The trim removed 5 bases at V and 3 bases at J, leaving 10 bases unmatched. The CDR3 region has the DNA TGCAGCGTTCCTACGACTAGCGGGCGTATCTACAATGAGCAGTTCTTC. This gives the protein CSVPTTSGRIYNEQFF.

This rearrangement joins TRBV27 to TRBJ2-7; D possibly uses TRBD1 or TRBD2 (6 bases each). Germline V lookup: CDR1 MNHEY, CDR2 SMNVEV (reference sequence). Trimming took 6 bases from V and 2 from J, leaving 23 bases between them. The CDR3 runs 17 residues. CDR3 in amino acids: CASRRGGGGRQAYEQYF. DNA of the CDR3: TGTGCCAGCAGAAGGGGAGGTGGGGGGCGGCAGGCCTACGAGCAGTACTTC.

This clonotype occurred a few times. The rearrangement links TRBV4-1 to TRBJ2-5; the D is unclear. The CDR3 is made up of 17 amino acids. With 0 bases removed from V and 5 bases from J, the gap between germline ends came to 19 bases. From germline, CDR1 is MGHRA and CDR2 YSYEKL. The CDR3 sequence is CASSQDESTREDETQYF. The DNA of the CDR3 is TGCGCCAGCAGCCAAGATGAGTCTACCCGAGAAGATGAGACCCAGTACTTC.

The chain employs TRBV12-3 or TRBV12-4 and TRBJ1-2; TRBD1 might be the D (5 bases). This CDR3 region has 13 residues. Trimming removed 4 bases from V and 5 bases from J, with 11 bases in between. The chain's CDR3 is CASSSSGMYGYTF. The CDR3 DNA reads TGTGCCAGCAGTTCCTCAGGGATGTATGGCTACACCTTC.

Comments on this clonotype: Possible read error: a much larger clone is one base away. The V call is TRBV3-1, the J call TRBJ1-1, with D unclear. This CDR3 comprises 14 residues. Germline CDR1 reads LGHDT; CDR2 reads YNNKEL (reference sequence). This CDR3 is CTSSQREAGTEAFF. The CDR3 DNA follows: TGTACCAGCAGCCAGAGGGAGGCGGGAACTGAAGCTTTCTTT.

V and J are TRBV10-3 and TRBJ2-7; D gene uncertain. Germline V CDR1 and CDR2: ENHRY, SYGVKD. V dropped 2 bases and J dropped 7 bases, with 12 bases sitting between them. The CDR3 is 13 residues long. The CDR3 DNA reads TGTGCCATCAGTGAGGGTATGTTGCGGGAGCAGTACTTC. It translates to CAISEGMLREQYF.